These 6 T cell receptor beta chains came from one sample sequenced in a study of shared clonotypes between healthy human individuals. This table comes from immunoSEQ multiplex PCR, and its TCRdb copy is limited to in-frame clones, with some not included. The sample holds over 1.5 million clones, 95% to 99% seen once. Sequences were obtained from naive CD4+ T cells sorted from blood. The subset here: CD45RA+ positively selected. The receptors derive from a young man in good health.

V is TRBV7-2 and J is TRBJ2-5; 8 nucleotides match TRBD1. This CDR3 comprises 14 residues. From germline, CDR1 is SGHTA and CDR2 FQGNSA. The V and J ends lost 4 bases and 5 bases, in that order; junction bases with no gene match: 6. The CDR3 sequence: CASSSQGAWETQYF. CDR3 nucleotide sequence: TGTGCCAGCAGCTCGCAGGGGGCGTGGGAGACCCAGTACTTC.

J is TRBJ1-5 and V is TRBV10-1; D not resolved. The V end was cut by 3 bases, the J end by 6 bases, with 21 bases between. Per germline, CDR1 WNHNN and CDR2 SYGVQD (reference sequence). The CDR3 covers 17 residues. Here the CDR3 DNA reads TGCGCCAGCAGTGATCGGTGGGTTTCCCAGGTAGTTCAGCCCCAGCATTTT. Its protein product is CASSDRWVSQVVQPQHF.

The chain employs TRBV7-2 and TRBJ1-4; maybe TRBD1 (6 bases). V was shortened by 1 base and J by 8 bases, with 14 bases between the two germline ends. The V gene's germline CDR1 is SGHTA and CDR2 FQGNSA. CDR3 size: 15 residues. CDR3 sequence reads: CASSLDYRVREKLFF. Written as DNA, the CDR3 is TGTGCCAGCAGCTTAGATTACAGGGTACGGGAAAAACTGTTTTTT.

V gene TRBV9 combines with J gene TRBJ2-6, with D possibly being TRBD1 (5 bases). There are 17 residues in the CDR3. Germline V gene data show CDR1 as SGDLS and CDR2 as YYNGEE. V was shortened by 0 bases and J by 0 bases, with 10 bases between the two germline ends. This chain's CDR3 is CASSVALTASGANVLTF. CDR3 nucleotides: TGTGCCAGCAGCGTAGCATTGACAGCCTCTGGGGCCAACGTCCTGACTTTC.

V gene TRBV4-1 combines with J gene TRBJ2-2; TRBD2 aligns across 7 bases. The germline V gene encodes CDR1 MGHRA and CDR2 YSYEKL. The CDR3 has 16 residues. The ends lost 1 base at V and 7 bases at J; junction bases unmatched: 9. The CDR3 region is CASSQVAGVFIGELFF. CDR3 coding DNA: TGCGCCAGCAGCCAAGTCGCGGGAGTCTTTATCGGGGAGCTGTTTTTT.

The chain carries TRBV9 and TRBJ2-1; D not certain. The CDR3 covers 13 residues. Germline-derived CDR1 and CDR2 are SGDLS and YYNGEE. The V gene lost 4 bases and the J gene lost 7 bases, with 12 bases spanning the gap. Written as DNA, the CDR3 is TGTGCCAGCAGCCCTTTCGCGGCGAATGAGCAGTTCTTC. Encoded protein: CASSPFAANEQFF.